This is a list of T cell receptor beta chains from one sample in a study of blood T cells in healthy people across ages. TCRdb re-called the 5' RACE reads with MiXCR, one entry per CDR3 protein. The sample lists more than 550,000 distinct CDR3 sequences, approximately 21% occurring once. The material sequenced was blood. The receptors derive from a man aged 65-85 years in good health. Both conserved end residues are part of each CDR3. Fields, in order: V gene, CDR3 length, CDR3 protein.

>TRBV5-1|17
CASSLVASSLSPRGQYF
>TRBV3-1|15
CASSRSSLLQETQYF
>TRBV11-2|11
CASSGANEQFF
>TRBV11-2|16
CASSLGAGATYNEQFF
>TRBV12-3/TRBV12-4|15
CASSPTGTVSYEQYF
>TRBV5-1|14
CASSSGTVPDTQYF
>TRBV4-3|15
CASSHDPGGWEKLFF
>TRBV24-1|12
CATQGGRSEAFF
>TRBV6-2/TRBV6-3|13
CASSRTGLGGYTF
>TRBV5-1|13
CASSTGQWDEAFF
>TRBV9|14
CASSETGGADGYTF
>TRBV11-2|15
CASSSSEGWDNEQFF
>TRBV3-1|15
CASSQGLLRGGEAFF
>TRBV12-3/TRBV12-4|12
CASRRTGWGYTF
>TRBV5-1|16
CASSLGGMTSTDTQYF
>TRBV7-2|15
CASSTDGTANYGYTF
>TRBV20-1|13
CSARLAGYNEQFF
>TRBV5-1|14
CASSLVEAKNIQYF
>TRBV20-1|15
CSAYLPERNVYGYTF
>TRBV12-3/TRBV12-4|13
CASTVGVEEKLFF
>TRBV20-1|16
CSARVGGVGAPSEQYF
>TRBV24-1|16
CATSGAPGSADTEAFF
>TRBV20-1|13
CSARLAGSYEQYF
>TRBV12-3/TRBV12-4|12
CASSFEGVEAFF
>TRBV5-1|15
CASSLGTSNGNIQYF
>TRBV25-1|15
CASVAGGSGANVLTF
>TRBV29-1|18
CSVETVVGTGARTDTQYF
>TRBV6-6|13
CASSQDGNEKLFF
>TRBV5-6|17
CASSLTSGGAGNQPQHF
>TRBV12-3/TRBV12-4|13
CASSFIGNTEAFF
>TRBV28|14
CASSNPQGVNEQFF
>TRBV4-3|17
CASSQKSGRAGKNIQYF
>TRBV20-1|15
CSARDRTGGWDTQYF
>TRBV7-8|14
CASSLWTGYTEAFF
>TRBV5-1|12
CASSPGQAEAFF
>TRBV20-1|14
CSALLVAGTDTQYF
>TRBV27|12
CASSTPGDGYTF
>TRBV6-1|15
CASSGDIWNPGKLFF
>TRBV7-9|15
CASSLVGGMIDEQFF
>TRBV6-6|14
CASRPGTGVDTQYF
>TRBV3-1|12
CASSRTDREAFF
>TRBV12-3/TRBV12-4|13
CASSGGVGETQYF
>TRBV3-1|15
CASSQEPGLYNEQFF
>TRBV7-2|14
CASSSATGVDIQYF
>TRBV6-2/TRBV6-3|14
CAAHQTSSGNTIYF
>TRBV5-1|17
CASSRDPSGGASDEQFF
>TRBV6-2/TRBV6-3|12
CGSATGLSEQYF
>TRBV10-3|15
CAITPNSDRGHEQYF
>TRBV9|15
CASSVRTGAGEKLFF
>TRBV6-2/TRBV6-3|16
CASSDDGTGGHQPQHF
>TRBV7-9|15
CASSGSGSVDSPLHF
>TRBV7-2|14
CASSPGTAPYGYTF
>TRBV24-1|15
CATSPYRGADNEQFF
>TRBV29-1|13
CSLGQLMNTEAFF
>TRBV27|15
CASSPSRGFNEKLFF
>TRBV12-3/TRBV12-4|15
CASSFYTGSTYEQYF
>TRBV5-1|15
CASSLAVGGNYGYTF
>TRBV4-2|20
CASSQDPPTSGGAGTDTQYF
>TRBV5-6|15
CASSFGGRVGTEAFF